The 19 T cell receptor beta chains reported below all come from one sample, sequenced in a study of CD8 T cells in Susac syndrome. With random hexamers, reverse transcription was performed on about 0.5 to 1 ug of RNA. One entry per CDR3 protein results from TCRdb running MiXCR on the immunoSEQ multiplex PCR reads. This table holds around 110,000 distinct CDR3 sequences, nearly 96% found once. Material: CD4+ T cells from PBMCs. The receptors originated from a human donor with Susac syndrome.

The genes are TRBV6-5 and TRBJ1-1, with D possibly matching TRBD1 (6 bases). The CDR3 extends over 14 amino acids. Germline loops: CDR1 MNHEY, CDR2 SVGAGI. The ends were cut back, 8 bases at V and 1 base at J, with 14 bases in the middle. This CDR3 reads CASGMWGQNTEAFF. The DNA for the CDR3 is TGTGCCAGCGGAATGTGGGGGCAGAACACTGAAGCTTTCTTT.

This clonotype was seen a single time. The chain couples TRBV29-1 to TRBJ2-1; 8 bases agree with TRBD2. Losses at the gene ends were 6 bases for V and 7 bases for J; bases not matched to a gene: 11. Germline V gene data show CDR1 as SQVTM and CDR2 as ANQGSEA. This CDR3 is built from 14 residues. CDR3 in amino acids: CSVPPGGVWNEQFF. The CDR3 region has the DNA TGCAGCGTCCCCCCGGGAGGGGTTTGGAATGAGCAGTTCTTC.

This chain connects TRBV20-1 to TRBJ2-6, with 9 bases matching TRBD1. The CDR3 length is 16 residues. CDR1 DFQATT and CDR2 SNEGSKA come from the germline V gene (reference sequence). J was trimmed by 0 bases and V by 5 bases; bases with no gene match: 5. The CDR3 sequence is CSAPGTGSSGANVLTF. The CDR3 nucleotides are TGCAGTGCTCCCGGGACAGGGAGCTCTGGGGCCAACGTCCTGACTTTC.

The gene calls are TRBV9 and TRBJ2-1; TRBD2 agrees at 12 bases. V lost 5 bases and J lost 9; bases outside the gene matches: 9. The CDR3 is 15 amino acids. CDR1 and CDR2 (germline): SGDLS, YYNGEE. This chain's CDR3 is CASRVTSGSGGEQFF. DNA of the CDR3: TGTGCCAGCAGGGTGACTAGCGGGAGTGGGGGTGAGCAGTTCTTC.

V and J are TRBV7-9 and TRBJ2-1; TRBD2 agrees at 10 bases. With V trimmed by 2 bases and J by 0 bases, 7 bases remained unmatched. This CDR3 has 18 amino acids. The germline gives CDR1 SEHNR, CDR2 FQNEAQ (reference sequence). CDR3 amino acids: CASSLRQTSGLSYNEQFF. The CDR3 nucleotides are TGTGCCAGCAGCTTACGGCAGACTAGCGGGCTCTCCTACAATGAGCAGTTCTTC.

V gene TRBV6-6 combines with J gene TRBJ2-5; D perhaps matches TRBD2 (6 bases). V was pared by 5 bases and J by 10 bases, with 14 bases between. The CDR3 has 12 amino acids. The germline gives CDR1 MNHNY, CDR2 SVGAGI (reference sequence). The CDR3 here is CASSQPTGDQYF. The CDR3 coding sequence is TGTGCCAGCAGTCAACCGACGGGAGACCAGTACTTC.

This chain's CDR3 is CASSLRRETYNEQFF. The CDR3 nucleotides are TGTGCCAGCAGCTTAAGGCGGGAGACCTACAATGAGCAGTTCTTC. The genes are TRBV7-6 and TRBJ2-1, with 7 nucleotides matching TRBD2. J gave up 2 bases and V 2 bases, and 3 bases lay outside the gene matches. This CDR3 has 15 residues. The germline V gene has CDR1 SGHVS and CDR2 FNYEAQ.

The rearrangement links TRBV20-1 to TRBJ2-7; D remains ambiguous. Trimming took off 6 bases at V and 6 bases at J, with 12 bases between the two ends. The germline gives CDR1 DFQATT, CDR2 SNEGSKA (reference sequence). This CDR3 contains 11 residues. The CDR3 nucleotides are TGCAGTGCCTCACGAACCGGCGAGCAGTACTTC. Its protein is CSASRTGEQYF.

This chain connects TRBV20-1 to TRBJ1-5; tentatively, D is TRBD1 (5 bases). V lost 0 bases and J lost 2, with 5 bases in between. This CDR3 is 13 amino acids long. The germline gives CDR1 DFQATT, CDR2 SNEGSKA (reference sequence). The CDR3 protein is CSAREGGNQPQHF. The CDR3, as DNA: TGCAGTGCTAGAGAGGGGGGCAATCAGCCCCAGCATTTT.

This chain joins TRBV2 and TRBJ2-3, with D perhaps matching TRBD1 or TRBD2 (6 bases each). Trimming shortened V by 4 bases and J by 4 bases, and 12 bases separated the two germline ends. CDR1 is SNHLY, CDR2 FYNNEI, per germline. The CDR3 loop spans 14 amino acids. In DNA form, the CDR3 reads TGTGCCAGCAGTGTCGGGGGCATCGCAGATACGCAGTATTTT. It is translated as CASSVGGIADTQYF.

V usage is TRBV18 and J usage is TRBJ2-3; D is uncertain. The V end lost 2 bases, the J end lost 11 bases, and 11 bases lay between the germline ends. The CDR3 contains 12 residues. Germline-derived CDR1 and CDR2 are KGHSH and LQKENI. CDR3 in amino acids: CASSPIVNRQYF. The CDR3 DNA is TGTGCCAGCTCACCAATCGTTAACCGGCAGTATTTT.

The chain combines TRBV7-2 with TRBJ2-1; tentatively, D is TRBD2 (6 bases). There are 18 residues in the CDR3. CDR1 is SGHTA and CDR2 is FQGNSA in the germline V gene. With 3 bases removed from V and 1 base from J, the gap between germline ends came to 19 bases. CDR3 sequence: CASSFKVGGGISYNEQFF. CDR3 DNA sequence: TGTGCCAGCAGCTTTAAAGTGGGGGGAGGCATTTCCTACAATGAGCAGTTCTTC.

V and J are TRBV30 and TRBJ2-7; 8 positions match TRBD1. The CDR3 extends over 13 amino acids. The V segment lost 4 bases and the J segment 3 bases; nucleotides outside the gene matches: 5. In germline, CDR1 is GTSNPN, CDR2 SVGIG (reference sequence). The CDR3 protein is CAWNRGAGYEQYF. CDR3 in DNA: TGTGCCTGGAACAGGGGGGCAGGCTACGAGCAGTACTTC.

This chain joins TRBV15 and TRBJ2-7, with D uncertain. Trimming cost V 0 bases and J 3 bases, with 3 bases left between them. The germline V gene has CDR1 LNHNV and CDR2 YYDKDF (reference sequence). The CDR3 runs to 12 residues. CDR3 sequence reads: CATSRDFYEQYF. In nucleotides, the CDR3 is TGTGCCACCAGCAGAGACTTCTACGAGCAGTACTTC. Using reference TRBV15 and TRBJ2-7 for the parts outside the CDR3, the full variable domain is DAMVIQNPRYQVTQFGKPVTLSCSQTLNHNVMYWYQQKSSQAPKLLFHYYDKDFNNEADTPDNFQSRRPNTSFCFLDIRSPGLGDTAMYLCATSRDFYEQYFGPGTRLTVT.

The chain links TRBV2 to TRBJ2-2; 11 positions agree with TRBD2. This CDR3 is 14 amino acids long. CDR1 is SNHLY and CDR2 is FYNNEI in the germline V gene. V lost 7 bases to trimming and J lost 4 bases; unmatched junction nucleotides: 2. Written as DNA, the CDR3 is TGTGCCAGCATAGCGGGAGGGCTCACCGGGGAGCTGTTTTTT. Protein: CASIAGGLTGELFF.

The chain joins TRBV30 to TRBJ1-2; 9 bases are shared with TRBD1. J lost 4 bases, V lost 5 bases, and 11 bases had no gene match. Germline CDR1 reads GTSNPN; CDR2 reads SVGIG (reference sequence). The CDR3 is 15 residues long. CDR3 DNA: TGTGCCTGGGAACAGGTGACGGGACAGGGCTATGGCTACACCTTC. Protein sequence: CAWEQVTGQGYGYTF.

This clonotype appeared a few times. The chain is built from TRBV28 and TRBJ2-4, with D possibly matching TRBD1 (5 bases). The CDR3 spans 16 residues. Germline assignment: CDR1 MDHEN and CDR2 SYDVKM. The ends were cut back, 7 bases at V and 8 bases at J, with 24 bases in the middle. The CDR3 region has the DNA TGTGCCAGCACAACTGGGGCGTCCCCAGGTCCGGACATTCAGTACTTC. Residues: CASTTGASPGPDIQYF.

The V and J genes are TRBV12-3 or TRBV12-4 and TRBJ2-6; D uncertain. With 5 bases removed from V and 5 bases from J, the gap between germline ends came to 7 bases. The CDR3 sequence is 13 residues long. This CDR3 is CASSPLRANVLTF. The CDR3 DNA reads as TGTGCCAGCAGTCCCCTCCGGGCCAACGTCCTGACTTTC.

This clonotype came up once. The V gene is TRBV5-4, the J gene TRBJ1-2; tentative D call: TRBD1 (5 bases). Germline CDR1 is SGHNT and CDR2 is YYREEE (reference sequence). V was shortened by 6 bases and J by 8 bases, with 20 bases between the two germline ends. This CDR3 comprises 14 residues. CDR3: CASTSQSGLYGYTF. CDR3 in DNA: TGTGCCAGCACCTCGCAGTCGGGGCTTTACGGCTACACCTTC.